These 14 T cell receptor beta chains share one sample of origin, sequenced in a study of T cell responses to AZD1222 COVID-19 vaccine. Assay used: immunoSEQ multiplex PCR; TCRdb lists only in-frame clones, some missing. The table lists about 140,000 clones, more than 70% of them singletons, with over 2.5% in the top ten. The sequencing here drew on peripheral blood, taken on day 0 of AZD1222 vaccination. Receptors originate from an adult in good health.

The V gene is TRBV7-3, the J gene TRBJ2-1; 16 nucleotides align to TRBD2. Trimming at V came to 2 bases and at J to 8 bases, leaving 12 bases not matched to a gene. This CDR3 is 19 amino acids long. Germline CDR1 reads SGHTA; CDR2 reads FQGTGA. The CDR3 DNA reads as TGTGCCAGCAGCTTATATCCCGGGACTAGCGGGAGGGCCGGTGATGAGCAGTTCTTC. Protein sequence: CASSLYPGTSGRAGDEQFF.

The CDR3 DNA reads TGTGCCAGCAACCTAGGACGGACCTATAATTCACCCCTCCACTTT. This encodes CASNLGRTYNSPLHF. This sequence joins TRBV7-2 and TRBJ1-6; D remains unclear. V lost 7 bases and J 2 bases, leaving 12 bases between the germline ends. Germline assignment: CDR1 SGHTA and CDR2 FQGNSA. This CDR3 comprises 15 residues.

V gene TRBV7-9 combines with J gene TRBJ2-7; 11 positions agree with TRBD2. Unmatched junction bases numbered 5, after V lost 1 base and J lost 6 bases. The CDR3 has 15 amino acids. Germline V gene sequence: CDR1 SEHNR, CDR2 FQNEAQ (reference sequence). The DNA for the CDR3 is TGTGCCAGCAGCTTAGGCCTAGCGGGAGGAGGCGAGCAGTACTTC. It translates to CASSLGLAGGGEQYF.

The chain recombines TRBV2 with TRBJ2-3; D remains unclear. The CDR3 is 15 residues long. The germline CDR1 and CDR2 sequences are SNHLY and FYNNEI. V lost 7 bases, J lost 6 bases, and 20 bases lay in between. CDR3 bases: TGTGCCAGCATGAGCACCGCTCTGATATCGGATACGCAGTATTTT. Translation gives CASMSTALISDTQYF.

The V and J genes are TRBV20-1 and TRBJ1-3, with a weak D call TRBD1 (5 bases). Per the germline V gene, CDR1 is DFQATT and CDR2 is SNEGSKA (reference sequence). Trimming pared 3 bases from V and 6 bases from J, leaving 15 bases between. CDR3 length: 14 residues. The CDR3 reads CSASPNGGTNTIYF. CDR3 bases: TGCAGTGCTAGTCCTAACGGGGGTACAAACACCATATATTTT.

The CDR3 DNA follows: TGTGCCAGCACCTCACAGGGCACTGAAGCTTTCTTT. Amino acid sequence: CASTSQGTEAFF. The chain couples TRBV28 to TRBJ1-1, with D possibly being TRBD1 (6 bases). Trimming removed 7 bases at V and 4 bases at J, with 10 bases between. The V gene's germline CDR1 is MDHEN and CDR2 SYDVKM. This CDR3 region has 12 residues.

This chain joins TRBV29-1 and TRBJ2-6; perhaps TRBD2 as D (5 bases). Germline V lookup: CDR1 SQVTM, CDR2 ANQGSEA. V lost 7 bases and J lost 4, with 17 bases in between. The CDR3 contains 15 residues. CDR3: CSARAGVGGANVLTF. In nucleotides, the CDR3 is TGCAGCGCGCGGGCCGGGGTCGGCGGGGCCAACGTCCTGACTTTC.

The chain is built from TRBV19 and TRBJ2-4; D perhaps matches TRBD2 (6 bases). V was cut by 4 bases and J by 0 bases, with 16 bases left in between. The germline V gene has CDR1 LNHDA and CDR2 SQIVND (reference sequence). This CDR3 has 17 residues. CDR3 nucleotide sequence: TGTGCCAGTAGTAAGGCGGGGATTGAAGGAGCCAAAAACATTCAGTACTTC. Protein: CASSKAGIEGAKNIQYF.

This sequence joins TRBV2 and TRBJ2-3; D unresolved. Trimming shortened V by 8 bases and J by 4 bases, and 10 bases separated the two germline ends. The V gene's germline CDR1 is SNHLY and CDR2 FYNNEI. The CDR3 contains 12 residues. CDR3 coding DNA: TGTGCCAGCGCGTCCGAGGCAGATACGCAGTATTTT. It encodes CASASEADTQYF.

The chain combines TRBV15 with TRBJ1-4; D not certain. From germline, CDR1 is LNHNV and CDR2 YYDKDF (reference sequence). The length of the CDR3 is 14 residues. The V end lost 2 bases, the J end lost 4 bases, and 8 bases lay between the germline ends. DNA for the CDR3: TGTGCCACCAGCAGAAAGGACGGTAATGAAAAACTGTTTTTT. Amino acid sequence: CATSRKDGNEKLFF.

V gene TRBV7-9 combines with J gene TRBJ1-1, with a possible D match to TRBD1 (6 bases). The germline gives CDR1 SEHNR, CDR2 FQNEAQ (reference sequence). The V and J ends lost 5 bases and 4 bases respectively, with 11 bases between them. The CDR3 loop spans 13 amino acids. The CDR3, as DNA: TGTGCCAGCAGCCAAAGACAGGTCACTGAAGCTTTCTTT. It specifies CASSQRQVTEAFF. The whole variable domain, remainder taken from reference TRBV7-9 and TRBJ1-1, is DTGVSQNPRHKITKRGQNVTFRCDPISEHNRLYWYRQTLGQGPEFLTYFQNEAQLEKSRLLSDRFSAERPKGSFSTLEIQRTEQGDSAMYLCASSQRQVTEAFFGQGTRLTVV.

This rearrangement joins TRBV6-4 to TRBJ1-2, with D unclear. This CDR3 region has 14 residues. Germline V gene sequence: CDR1 MRHNA, CDR2 SNTAGT. V was clipped by 5 bases and J by 10 bases, with 20 bases between them. The CDR3 spells CASSTTPIMVNYTF. The CDR3 bases are TGTGCCAGCAGTACGACACCGATAATGGTCAACTACACCTTC.

This rearrangement joins TRBV30 to TRBJ1-2; D is uncertain. Trimming shortened V by 1 base and J by 1 base, and 4 bases separated the two germline ends. Germline assignment: CDR1 GTSNPN and CDR2 SVGIG (reference sequence). The CDR3 is 12 amino acids. The DNA for the CDR3 is TGTGCCTGGAGTGACAGTAACTATGGCTACACCTTC. Translated: CAWSDSNYGYTF. Full variable domain (outside the CDR3, taken from reference TRBV30 and TRBJ1-2): SQTIHQWPATLVQPVGSPLSLECTVEGTSNPNLYWYRQAAGRGLQLLFYSVGIGQISSEVPQNLSASRPQDRQFILSSKKLLLSDSGFYLCAWSDSNYGYTFGSGTRLTVV.

The chain recombines TRBV5-5 with TRBJ2-7; D unresolved. The germline V and J ends were trimmed by 0 bases and 0 bases, with 7 bases remaining between them. Germline CDR1 reads SGHKS; CDR2 reads YYEKEE (reference sequence). This CDR3 spans 14 amino acids. The DNA of the CDR3 is TGTGCCAGCAGCTTGGAGTGGGCCTCCTACGAGCAGTACTTC. This translates into CASSLEWASYEQYF.